The T cell receptor (beta chain) described here comes from a study of T-cell reconstitution after alpha-beta-depleted transplantation in children. This clonotype showed up just a few times. Its specificity is not known. Study-wide points: Approximately two months post-transplant, alpha-beta T cells reportedly originated from several hundred expanded graft clones. After transplant, high TCRbeta diversity at day 60 in some patients arose from surviving recipient T cells and thymic progenitors.

For TCRbeta, the library was prepared with unique molecular identifiers. TCRdb re-derived calls from the PCR reads in MiXCR, one entry per CDR3 protein. The data contain hundreds of thousands of distinct CDR3 sequences, about 25% of them singletons. J gave up 5 bases and V 2 bases, and 8 bases lay outside the gene matches. The CDR3 covers 16 residues. Looked up from germline, CDR1 is SGHRS and CDR2 is YFSETQ. The TCR sequence derives from a girl aged 2-9 years with Fanconi anemia, due to receive a stem cell transplant. The V gene is TRBV5-1, the J gene TRBJ2-1, with 9 bases aligning to TRBD2. Sequenced material: PBMCs, taken before TCRalphabeta/CD19-depleted stem cell transplant. DNA for the CDR3: TGCGCCAGCAGCTTTTCCAGGACTAGCGTCGACAATGAGCAGTTCTTC. This sequence encodes CASSFSRTSVDNEQFF.